The rows below give T cell receptor beta chains drawn from one sample of a study of T cell responses to AZD1222 COVID-19 vaccine. Assay used: immunoSEQ multiplex PCR; TCRdb lists only in-frame clones, some missing. The sample yields 150,000 to 200,000 clones, 75% to 90% seen once. Sample: peripheral blood, taken 28 days after the second dose of the MenACWY control vaccine. Source of these receptors: an adult who received the MenACWY meningococcal vaccine as a control. The CDR3 runs from the conserved cysteine through the conserved F or W. The D gene is left open where the match is weak. Clone size, where shown, is once, few, many, or a class for clones that have expanded.

v_call: TRBV28
d_call: TRBD1
clone_size: -
j_call: TRBJ1-4
cdr3_aa: CASSLGTGPEKLFF
cdr3_nt: TGTGCCAGCAGTTTGGGGACAGGTCCTGAAAAACTGTTTTTT

v_call: TRBV11-2
d_call: -
clone_size: -
j_call: TRBJ2-2
cdr3_aa: CASSLAGELFF
cdr3_nt: TGTGCCAGCAGCCTCGCCGGGGAGCTGTTTTTT

v_call: TRBV28
d_call: -
clone_size: -
j_call: TRBJ2-6
cdr3_aa: CASSLGQTGANVLTF
cdr3_nt: TGTGCCAGCAGTTTAGGACAGACTGGGGCCAACGTCCTGACTTTC

v_call: TRBV18
d_call: TRBD1
clone_size: once
j_call: TRBJ2-1
cdr3_aa: CASSPFPGQNNEQFF
cdr3_nt: TGTGCCAGCTCACCGTTCCCGGGACAGAACAATGAGCAGTTCTTC

v_call: TRBV6-5
d_call: -
clone_size: -
j_call: TRBJ2-7
cdr3_aa: CASTETGLSSYEQYF
cdr3_nt: TGTGCCAGCACCGAAACGGGTCTAAGCTCCTACGAGCAGTACTTC

v_call: TRBV3-1/TRBV3-2
d_call: -
clone_size: -
j_call: TRBJ1-2
cdr3_aa: CASSQGGGYTF
cdr3_nt: TGTGCCAGCAGCCAAGGTGGTGGCTACACCTTC

v_call: TRBV7-9
d_call: -
clone_size: -
j_call: TRBJ1-2
cdr3_aa: CASSFLIEPGYTF
cdr3_nt: TGTGCCAGCAGCTTTCTTATAGAGCCGGGCTACACCTTC

v_call: TRBV7-2
d_call: -
clone_size: -
j_call: TRBJ1-1
cdr3_aa: CASSFYSSGYAFF
cdr3_nt: TGTGCCAGCAGCTTCTATAGTTCGGGCTACGCTTTCTTT

v_call: TRBV30
d_call: TRBD1
clone_size: -
j_call: TRBJ1-4
cdr3_aa: CAWSWTGGEKLFF
cdr3_nt: TGTGCCTGGAGTTGGACAGGGGGTGAAAAACTGTTTTTT

v_call: TRBV5-1
d_call: -
clone_size: -
j_call: TRBJ1-4
cdr3_aa: CASSSQSSAVQKLFF
cdr3_nt: TGCGCCAGCAGCTCCCAGAGCTCAGCGGTTCAAAAACTGTTTTTT

v_call: TRBV29-1
d_call: TRBD1
clone_size: -
j_call: TRBJ2-1
cdr3_aa: CSGRQGSSYNEQFF
cdr3_nt: TGCAGCGGAAGACAGGGAAGCTCCTACAATGAGCAGTTCTTC

v_call: TRBV5-6
d_call: -
clone_size: -
j_call: TRBJ1-2
cdr3_aa: CASILGQNYGYTF
cdr3_nt: TGTGCCAGCATCCTTGGACAGAACTATGGCTACACCTTC

v_call: TRBV6-6
d_call: -
clone_size: -
j_call: TRBJ1-3
cdr3_aa: CASSKWTVSGNTIYF
cdr3_nt: TGTGCCAGCAGTAAGTGGACGGTATCTGGAAACACCATATATTTT

v_call: TRBV4-3
d_call: -
clone_size: -
j_call: TRBJ2-1
cdr3_aa: CASSQELRGVREQFF
cdr3_nt: TGCGCCAGCAGCCAGGAACTGCGGGGCGTTCGCGAGCAGTTCTTC

v_call: TRBV5-1
d_call: TRBD2
clone_size: once
j_call: TRBJ2-5
cdr3_aa: CASNFLAGKQETQYF
cdr3_nt: TGCGCCAGCAACTTTCTAGCGGGAAAACAAGAGACCCAGTACTTC

v_call: TRBV29-1
d_call: -
clone_size: -
j_call: TRBJ1-6
cdr3_aa: CSVPRASLHF
cdr3_nt: TGCAGCGTTCCACGGGCCTCCCTCCACTTT

v_call: TRBV9
d_call: -
clone_size: few
j_call: TRBJ1-2
cdr3_aa: CASSVEDSGGYTF
cdr3_nt: TGTGCCAGCAGCGTAGAGGACAGTGGAGGCTACACCTTC

v_call: TRBV24-1
d_call: TRBD1
clone_size: -
j_call: TRBJ2-2
cdr3_aa: CATSGTRDRVNTGELFF
cdr3_nt: TGTGCCACCAGTGGTACCCGGGACAGGGTAAACACCGGGGAGCTGTTTTTT